This record covers a single T cell receptor beta chain. Its antigen is unidentified. The second PCR ran roughly 6 to 11 cycles with a sample-barcoded 5' primer and J-beta primers. Carrying 12 random nucleotides, a template-switch adaptor labeled each individual cDNA molecule. Each single sample gave us at least 3 million CDR3-containing paired-end reads. One entry per CDR3 protein results from TCRdb running MiXCR on the 5' RACE reads. Seen here are approximately 700,000 distinct CDR3 sequences, roughly 30% observed once, and the top ten hold less than 20%. Each donor gave 9.5 to 10 milliliters of peripheral blood. This specimen comes from a study of blood T cells in healthy people across ages. Study-level points and caveats: No conclusive comparison of naive versus antigen-experienced cells was possible with unsorted PBMCs.

The CDR3 sequence is 18 residues long. V was trimmed by 7 bases and J by 2 bases, leaving 24 bases between them. Germline lookup yields CDR1 LNHDA and CDR2 SQIVND (reference sequence). The TCR sequence derives from a woman older than 75 in good health. Material for sequencing was blood. The chain employs TRBV19 and TRBJ1-5, with D perhaps matching TRBD1 (5 bases). The CDR3: CASTVGETDTIRNQPQHF. CDR3 DNA sequence: TGTGCCAGTACTGTGGGGGAAACGGACACAATTCGCAATCAGCCCCAGCATTTT.